This T cell receptor (beta chain) was found in a study of blood T cell repertoires in COVID-19. Across the whole study: PBMCs, B-cell-depleted T cells, or T cells provided the cDNA or gDNA that made up the material.

In the original processing: Reference gene primer amplification yielded estimated nucleated cell counts. Profiling relied on immunoSEQ multiplex PCR, and the TCRdb table lists in-frame clones only, not all of them. D and trimming were read from the DNA, whereas the V and J calls and clone size are those reported in that table. The sample has hundreds of thousands of clones, 86% seen once. This clone showed up just once. Germline values: CDR1 KGHSH, CDR2 LQKENI. The CDR3 contains 16 residues. Germline trimming cut 4 bases from V and 2 bases from J; bases unmatched to any gene: 10. The receptor was isolated from a woman older than 75 with COVID-19, enrolled during active disease. Sequencing used peripheral blood. The gene calls are TRBV18 and TRBJ2-7, with 8 positions matching TRBD2. The CDR3 spells CASSLQSGGGTYEQYF. The CDR3 nucleotides are TGTGCCAGCTCACTACAATCGGGCGGGGGGACCTACGAGCAGTACTTC.